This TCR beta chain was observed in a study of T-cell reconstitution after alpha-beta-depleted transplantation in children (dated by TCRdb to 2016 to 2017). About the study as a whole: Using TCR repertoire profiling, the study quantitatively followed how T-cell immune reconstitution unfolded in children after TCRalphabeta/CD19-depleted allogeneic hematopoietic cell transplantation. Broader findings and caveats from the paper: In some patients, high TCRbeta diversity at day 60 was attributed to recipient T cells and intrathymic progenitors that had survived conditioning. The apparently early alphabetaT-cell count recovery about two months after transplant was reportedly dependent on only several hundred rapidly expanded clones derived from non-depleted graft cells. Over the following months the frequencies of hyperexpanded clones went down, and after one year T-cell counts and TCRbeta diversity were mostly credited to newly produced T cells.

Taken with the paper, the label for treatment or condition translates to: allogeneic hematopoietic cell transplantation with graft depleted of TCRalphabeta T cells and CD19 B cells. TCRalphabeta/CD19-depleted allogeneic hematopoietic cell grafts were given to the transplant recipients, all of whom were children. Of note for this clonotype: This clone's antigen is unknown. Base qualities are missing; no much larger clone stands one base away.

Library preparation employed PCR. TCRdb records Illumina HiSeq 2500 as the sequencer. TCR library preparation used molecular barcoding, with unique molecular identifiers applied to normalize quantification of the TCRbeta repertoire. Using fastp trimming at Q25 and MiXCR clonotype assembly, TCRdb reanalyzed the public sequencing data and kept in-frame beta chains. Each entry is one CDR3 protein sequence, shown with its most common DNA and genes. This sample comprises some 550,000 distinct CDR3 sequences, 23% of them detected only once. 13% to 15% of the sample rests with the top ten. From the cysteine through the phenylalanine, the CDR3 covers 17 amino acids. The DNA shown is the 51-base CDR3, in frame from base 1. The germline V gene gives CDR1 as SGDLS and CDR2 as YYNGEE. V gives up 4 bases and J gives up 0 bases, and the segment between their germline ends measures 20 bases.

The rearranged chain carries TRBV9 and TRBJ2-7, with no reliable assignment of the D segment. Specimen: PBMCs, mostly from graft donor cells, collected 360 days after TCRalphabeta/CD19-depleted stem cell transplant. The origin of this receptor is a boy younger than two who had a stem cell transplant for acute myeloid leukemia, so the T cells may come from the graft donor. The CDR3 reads CASSPSSVGLFSYEQYF. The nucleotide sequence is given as TGTGCCAGCAGCCCGTCCTCGGTCGGGCTCTTCTCCTACGAGCAGTACTTC.